These 29 T cell receptor beta chains came from one sample sequenced in a study of identical twins. TCRdb re-called the 5' RACE reads through MiXCR, storing one row per CDR3 protein. There are just under 650,000 distinct CDR3 sequences in the sample; about 7.6% occur only once, and about 1.5% lies in the top ten. The same sample was also used in a study of yellow fever vaccine responses in identical twins.

Sequencing used PBMCs. The receptors stem from a woman aged 18-35 years in good health.

This clonotype was observed a handful of times. The chain recombines TRBV15 with TRBJ1-1; 8 bases match TRBD1. The CDR3 runs to 17 residues. Germline V lookup: CDR1 LNHNV, CDR2 YYDKDF (reference sequence). V was clipped by 1 base and J by 1 base; unmatched bases: 8. The CDR3 is CATSRGRWGTGNTEAFF. CDR3 sequence (DNA): TGTGCCACCAGCAGAGGACGGTGGGGGACAGGGAACACTGAAGCTTTCTTT.

V and J are TRBV4-2 and TRBJ2-5, with a possible D match to TRBD1 (6 bases). The length of the CDR3 is 14 residues. CDR1 is LGHNA, CDR2 YNFKEQ, per germline. The V and J ends lost 5 bases and 3 bases respectively, with 13 bases between them. This chain's CDR3 is CASSTGQGEETQYF. As DNA, the CDR3 is TGTGCCAGCAGCACGGGACAAGGGGAAGAGACCCAGTACTTC.

This clonotype appeared a few times. The chain has TRBV29-1 and TRBJ1-5; D is unclear. Germline assignment: CDR1 SQVTM and CDR2 ANQGSEA. The CDR3 spans 9 residues. V lost 7 bases, J lost 8 bases, and 6 bases lay in between. The CDR3 loop is CSGGEPQHF. The DNA for the CDR3 is TGCAGCGGCGGAGAGCCCCAGCATTTT.

The rearrangement uses TRBV20-1 and TRBJ2-5; D uncertain. V dropped 5 bases and J dropped 5 bases, with 9 bases sitting between them. CDR3 length equals 11 residues. Germline V CDR1 and CDR2: DFQATT, SNEGSKA (reference sequence). CDR3 amino acids: CSAPVWETQYF. The CDR3 DNA sequence: TGCAGTGCTCCCGTCTGGGAGACCCAGTACTTC.

Only a few counts were recorded for this clonotype. The chain joins TRBV5-6 to TRBJ1-5; weak D call: TRBD1 (6 bases). Per germline, CDR1 SGHDT and CDR2 YYEEEE. CDR3 length: 13 amino acids. The germline V and J ends were trimmed by 4 bases and 9 bases, with 14 bases remaining between them. The CDR3 DNA follows: TGTGCCAGCAGCCGGGAGGCCAGGGGGCCCCAGCATTTT. Its translation: CASSREARGPQHF.

The V call is TRBV20-1, the J call TRBJ2-7; 7 bases fit TRBD1. This CDR3 has 13 residues. Per germline, CDR1 DFQATT and CDR2 SNEGSKA (reference sequence). Germline trimming cut 3 bases from V and 0 bases from J; bases unmatched to any gene: 2. DNA for the CDR3: TGCAGTGCTAGCGGGACAGACTCCTACGAGCAGTACTTC. Protein: CSASGTDSYEQYF.

This clonotype was counted ten times or more. The chain carries TRBV11-1 and TRBJ1-6; possibly TRBD1 for D (6 bases). The V end was cut by 5 bases, the J end by 8 bases, with 25 bases between. The germline gives CDR1 SGHAT, CDR2 FQDESV (reference sequence). The CDR3 has 18 residues. The CDR3 coding sequence is TGTGCCAGCAGCCCGCCAAATTCTTACAGGGCTCGGGATTCACCCCTCCACTTT. Encoded protein: CASSPPNSYRARDSPLHF.

This clonotype showed up many times. The chain combines TRBV6-1 with TRBJ2-5; 10 nucleotides agree with TRBD1. CDR1 and CDR2 from the germline V gene are MNHNS and SASEGT. CDR3 length: 13 residues. V lost 8 bases, J lost 4 bases, and 4 bases stayed unmatched. CDR3 residues: CASGTGARETQYF. CDR3 coding DNA: TGTGCCAGCGGGACAGGGGCGCGAGAGACCCAGTACTTC.

CDR3 sequence reads: CASKGQGKSYEQYV. Written as DNA, the CDR3 is TGTGCCAGCAAGGGACAGGGAAAGTCCTACGAGCAGTACGTC. V is TRBV6-2 or TRBV6-3 and J is TRBJ2-7; TRBD1 matches at 9 bases. This CDR3 has 14 residues. CDR1 and CDR2 from the germline V gene are MNHEY and SVGEGT. Trimming at V came to 7 bases and at J to 1 base, leaving 5 bases not matched to a gene.

This clonotype is a singleton in its sample. Relative to the germline gene, one junction end is altered; a read error may explain this. The chain uses TRBV6-1 and TRBJ2-7; 7 nucleotides match TRBD1. This CDR3 contains 15 residues. Germline-derived CDR1 and CDR2 are MNHNS and SASEGT. CDR3 amino acids: CTSSDVQGLLRGQYF. In nucleotides, the CDR3 is TGTACCAGCAGTGACGTACAGGGGTTACTACGCGGGCAGTACTTC.

This sequence joins TRBV27 and TRBJ2-2; the D gene is possibly TRBD2 (7 bases). Trimming took off 2 bases at V and 10 bases at J, with 17 bases between the two ends. This CDR3 is built from 15 residues. The germline V gene encodes CDR1 MNHEY and CDR2 SMNVEV (reference sequence). In nucleotides, the CDR3 is TGTGCCAGCAGTTTAGGCAGGGGAGGGTCGGCGGAGCTGTTTTTT. Amino acid sequence: CASSLGRGGSAELFF.

This clonotype was found many times. The J gene is TRBJ2-5, the V gene TRBV3-1; D could derive from TRBD1 or TRBD2 (5 bases each). Germline V CDR1 and CDR2: LGHDT, YNNKEL (reference sequence). Trimming removed 3 bases from V and 1 base from J, with 15 bases in between. The CDR3 covers 16 residues. The CDR3 protein is CASSHWGPLSQETQYF. As DNA, the CDR3 is TGTGCCAGCAGCCATTGGGGACCCTTAAGCCAAGAGACCCAGTACTTC.

This clonotype turned up a few times. The chain employs TRBV18 and TRBJ2-1; 8 positions agree with TRBD2. In germline, CDR1 is KGHSH, CDR2 LQKENI. The CDR3 loop spans 16 amino acids. The V and J ends lost 3 bases and 7 bases, in that order; junction bases with no gene match: 11. CDR3 DNA: TGTGCCAGCTCACCGGCGGCGGGAGGCCCTACGAATGAGCAGTTCTTC. This encodes CASSPAAGGPTNEQFF. The whole variable domain, remainder taken from reference TRBV18 and TRBJ2-1, is NAGVMQNPRHLVRRRGQEARLRCSPMKGHSHVYWYRQLPEEGLKFMVYLQKENIIDESGMPKERFSAEFPKEGPSILRIQQVVRGDSAAYFCASSPAAGGPTNEQFFGPGTRLTVL.

J is TRBJ1-1 and V is TRBV18; D call uncertain. Germline V CDR1 and CDR2: KGHSH, LQKENI. The CDR3 sequence is 17 residues long. V shed 2 bases and J shed 5 bases, with 21 bases lying between them. The CDR3 bases are TGTGCCAGCTCACCAAAAGCAGTTTCTCCTCTGAGGACTGAAGCTTTCTTT. Amino acid sequence: CASSPKAVSPLRTEAFF.

This clonotype appeared many times. The CDR3 nucleotides are TGTGCCAGCAGTTTAGCCGGGACAGGGGGACGCTACACCTTC. Translating gives CASSLAGTGGRYTF. The chain combines TRBV12-3 or TRBV12-4 with TRBJ1-2; 11 nucleotides agree with TRBD1. This CDR3 has 14 amino acids. The V and J ends lost 0 bases and 9 bases, in that order; junction bases with no gene match: 3.

This clonotype has more than one count but fewer than ten. The chain couples TRBV6-5 to TRBJ2-1; 12 bases match TRBD2. After removal of 0 bases from V and 10 bases from J, the junction contained 10 bases not matched to a gene. CDR3 length: 17 residues. Germline CDR1 and CDR2: MNHEY and SVGAGI. CDR3 protein: CASSYSLPGLAGQEQFF. Here the CDR3 DNA reads TGTGCCAGCAGTTACTCACTCCCAGGACTAGCGGGGCAGGAGCAGTTCTTC.

Only a few counts were recorded for this clonotype. The V call is TRBV27, the J call TRBJ2-2, with D possibly TRBD1 on 5 matching bases. Germline CDR1 and CDR2: MNHEY and SMNVEV (reference sequence). CDR3 length: 15 amino acids. V lost 3 bases and J 4 bases, leaving 12 bases between the germline ends. The CDR3 region has the DNA TGTGCCAGCAGTTTCCGGACACCAACCACCGGGGAGCTGTTTTTT. Its protein product is CASSFRTPTTGELFF.

This clonotype was detected ten times or more. This chain's CDR3 is CASSKTGANEQFF. The CDR3 nucleotides read TGTGCCAGCAGCAAGACAGGGGCCAATGAGCAGTTCTTC. V and J are TRBV7-3 and TRBJ2-1; 8 positions agree with TRBD1. Germline CDR1 SGHTA, CDR2 FQGTGA. This CDR3 has 13 amino acids. With V trimmed by 5 bases and J by 6 bases, 3 bases remained unmatched.

The J gene is TRBJ1-5, the V gene TRBV11-2; no clear D gene. The germline V and J ends were trimmed by 4 bases and 7 bases, with 14 bases remaining between them. Per germline, CDR1 SGHAT and CDR2 FQNNGV. This CDR3 region has 14 residues. The CDR3 spells CASSSTALGQPQHF. DNA of the CDR3: TGTGCCAGCAGCTCAACAGCTTTAGGCCAGCCCCAGCATTTT.

This clonotype has at least ten counts. Relative to the germline gene, one junction end is altered; a read error may explain this. The gene calls are TRBV6-1 and TRBJ2-2, with 10 bases matching TRBD2. Germline V gene sequence: CDR1 MNHNS, CDR2 SASEGT. This CDR3 has 15 amino acids. DNA for the CDR3: TGTGCCAGCAGTAAAGCGGGAGGGAGCACCGGGGAGCTGTTTTTT. This codes for CASSKAGGSTGELFF.

This clonotype appeared a few times. This rearrangement joins TRBV11-2 to TRBJ2-6, with D uncertain. Trimming stripped 0 bases from V and 4 bases from J, with 10 bases between. Germline CDR1 and CDR2: SGHAT and FQNNGV. This CDR3 comprises 16 residues. CDR3 nucleotide sequence: TGTGCCAGCAGCTTAGAAAGGTCTGGGGGGGCCAACGTCCTGACTTTC. Amino acid sequence: CASSLERSGGANVLTF.

This chain joins TRBV24-1 and TRBJ1-1; D is perhaps TRBD1 (6 bases). Germline-derived CDR1 and CDR2 are KGHDR and SFDVKD. The CDR3 consists of 14 residues. V lost 7 bases, J lost 11 bases, and 22 bases lay in between. The CDR3 coding sequence is TGTGCCACCAGGGACCGGACGGAGCTAACAGGGGCTTTCTTT. Protein product: CATRDRTELTGAFF.

A few counts support this clonotype. V and J are TRBV12-3 or TRBV12-4 and TRBJ1-2; D gene unclear. CDR3 length: 13 residues. Deletions cut 0 bases from V and 8 bases from J, with 10 bases between. The CDR3 DNA reads TGTGCCAGCAGTTTAGCCCCGGCGGGGGGCTACACCTTC. Translation gives CASSLAPAGGYTF.

CDR3 DNA sequence: TGTGCCAGCAGCCTCCTTCGAACCCACGCCGGGGAGCTGTTTTTT. Its protein is CASSLLRTHAGELFF. The J gene is TRBJ2-2, the V gene TRBV3-1; D remains unclear. With 4 bases removed from V and 6 bases from J, the gap between germline ends came to 15 bases. Germline assignment: CDR1 LGHDT and CDR2 YNNKEL (reference sequence). There are 15 residues in the CDR3.

In its sample, this clonotype was seen a few times. This chain joins TRBV7-8 and TRBJ1-6; unclear D gene. CDR3 length: 16 amino acids. Trimming left V 5 bases short and J 7 bases short, with 18 bases between. The germline CDR1 and CDR2 sequences are SGHVS and FQNEAQ. CDR3 sequence: CASSGNGGPGNSPLHF. The CDR3 coding sequence is TGTGCCAGCAGCGGAAATGGAGGACCGGGGAATTCACCCCTCCACTTT.

This clonotype was counted many times. The chain recombines TRBV5-1 with TRBJ2-1, with 8 bases identical to TRBD1. Losses at the gene ends were 1 base for V and 7 bases for J; bases not matched to a gene: 7. Germline CDR1 reads SGHRS; CDR2 reads YFSETQ. This CDR3 is 15 amino acids long. In DNA form, the CDR3 reads TGCGCCAGCAGCTTGCAGGGGGCCAACCCTAATGAGCAGTTCTTC. It encodes CASSLQGANPNEQFF.

The rearrangement uses TRBV4-1 and TRBJ1-5, with unresolved D. Germline V gene data show CDR1 as MGHRA and CDR2 as YSYEKL. This CDR3 has 14 amino acids. The V gene lost 0 bases and the J gene lost 4 bases, with 7 bases spanning the gap. The CDR3 DNA follows: TGCGCCAGCAGCCAAGATGCGGGGAATCAGCCCCAGCATTTT. Translating it yields CASSQDAGNQPQHF.

This clonotype was seen many times. The chain joins TRBV7-2 to TRBJ1-5; D is perhaps TRBD1 (5 bases). With 4 bases removed from V and 11 bases from J, the gap between germline ends came to 18 bases. Germline CDR1 SGHTA, CDR2 FQGNSA. The CDR3 is 14 amino acids. The CDR3 loop is CASSSGRPGGAQHF. In DNA form, the CDR3 reads TGTGCCAGCAGCTCGGGACGCCCTGGTGGGGCCCAGCATTTT.

The chain has TRBV5-1 and TRBJ2-2; 9 nucleotides match TRBD2. V shed 0 bases and J 1 base; nucleotides not matched to a gene: 4. The germline gives CDR1 SGHRS, CDR2 YFSETQ. This CDR3 region has 17 residues. The CDR3 protein is CASSLALAGKNTGELFF. CDR3 coding DNA: TGCGCCAGCAGCTTGGCGCTAGCGGGGAAGAACACCGGGGAGCTGTTTTTT.